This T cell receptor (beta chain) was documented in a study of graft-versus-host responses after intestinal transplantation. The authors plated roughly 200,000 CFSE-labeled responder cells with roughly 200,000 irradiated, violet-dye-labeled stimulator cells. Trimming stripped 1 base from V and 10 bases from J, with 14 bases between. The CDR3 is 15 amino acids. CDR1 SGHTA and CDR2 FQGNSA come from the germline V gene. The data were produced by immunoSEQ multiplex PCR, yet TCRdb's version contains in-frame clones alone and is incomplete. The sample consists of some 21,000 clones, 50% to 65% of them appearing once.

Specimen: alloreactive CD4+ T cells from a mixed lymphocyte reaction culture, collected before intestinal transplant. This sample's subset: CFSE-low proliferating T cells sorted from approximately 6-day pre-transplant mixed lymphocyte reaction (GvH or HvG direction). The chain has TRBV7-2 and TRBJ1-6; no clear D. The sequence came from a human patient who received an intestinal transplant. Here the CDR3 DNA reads TGTGCCAGCAGCTTAGTGGCCAGAAGGAGCTCACCCCTCCACTTT. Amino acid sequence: CASSLVARRSSPLHF.